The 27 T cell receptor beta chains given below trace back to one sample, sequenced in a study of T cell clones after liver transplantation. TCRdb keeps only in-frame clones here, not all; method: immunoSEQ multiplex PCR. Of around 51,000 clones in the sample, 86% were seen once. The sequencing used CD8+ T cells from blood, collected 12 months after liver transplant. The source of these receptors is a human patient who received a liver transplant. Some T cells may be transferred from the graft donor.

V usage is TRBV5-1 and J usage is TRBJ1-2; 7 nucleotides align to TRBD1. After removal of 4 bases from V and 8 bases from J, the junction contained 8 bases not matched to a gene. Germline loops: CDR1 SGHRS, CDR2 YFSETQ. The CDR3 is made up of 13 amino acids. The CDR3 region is CASSGGGLEGYTF. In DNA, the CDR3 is TGCGCCAGCAGCGGAGGGGGCCTGGAAGGCTACACCTTC.

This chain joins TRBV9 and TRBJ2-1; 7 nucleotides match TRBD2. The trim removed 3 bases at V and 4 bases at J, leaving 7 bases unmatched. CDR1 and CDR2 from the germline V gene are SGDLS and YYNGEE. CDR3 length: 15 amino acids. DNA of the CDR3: TGTGCCAGCAGCGCTCCGAGCGGGGAGTACAATGAGCAGTTCTTC. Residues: CASSAPSGEYNEQFF.

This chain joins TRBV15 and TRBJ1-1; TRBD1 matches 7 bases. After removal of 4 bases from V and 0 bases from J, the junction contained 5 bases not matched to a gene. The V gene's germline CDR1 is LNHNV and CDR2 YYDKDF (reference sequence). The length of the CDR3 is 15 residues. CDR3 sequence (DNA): TGTGCCACCAGCAAAGGGACAGCCATGAACACTGAAGCTTTCTTT. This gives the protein CATSKGTAMNTEAFF.

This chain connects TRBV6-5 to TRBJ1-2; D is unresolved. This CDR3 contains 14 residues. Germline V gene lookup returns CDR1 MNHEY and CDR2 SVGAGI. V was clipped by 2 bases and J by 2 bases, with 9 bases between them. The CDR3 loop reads CASSYASGNYGYTF. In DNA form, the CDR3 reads TGTGCCAGCAGTTACGCGTCAGGAAACTATGGCTACACCTTC.

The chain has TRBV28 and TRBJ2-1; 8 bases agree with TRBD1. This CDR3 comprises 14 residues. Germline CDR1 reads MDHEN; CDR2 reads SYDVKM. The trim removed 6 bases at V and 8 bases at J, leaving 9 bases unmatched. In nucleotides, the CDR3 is TGTGCCAGCAGCCCTGTCCCGGGACAGGATGAGCAGTTCTTC. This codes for CASSPVPGQDEQFF.

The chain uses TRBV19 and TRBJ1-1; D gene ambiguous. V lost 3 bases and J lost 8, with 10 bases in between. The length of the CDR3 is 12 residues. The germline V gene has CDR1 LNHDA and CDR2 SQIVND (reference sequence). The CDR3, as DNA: TGTGCCAGTAGTATGACGGTAACAGAAGCTTTCTTT. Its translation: CASSMTVTEAFF.

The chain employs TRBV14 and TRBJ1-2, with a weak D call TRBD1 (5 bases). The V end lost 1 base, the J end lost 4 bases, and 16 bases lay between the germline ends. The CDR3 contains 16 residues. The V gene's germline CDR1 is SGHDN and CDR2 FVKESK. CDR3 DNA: TGTGCCAGCAGCCAAGCGGGGCAGGTCCGTACCTATGGCTACACCTTC. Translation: CASSQAGQVRTYGYTF.

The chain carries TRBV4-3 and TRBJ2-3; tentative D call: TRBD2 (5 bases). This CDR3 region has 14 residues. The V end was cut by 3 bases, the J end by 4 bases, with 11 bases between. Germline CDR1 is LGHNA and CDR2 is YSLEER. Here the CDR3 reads CASSHLADSDTQYF. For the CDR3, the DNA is TGCGCCAGCAGCCACCTAGCTGACTCAGATACGCAGTATTTT.

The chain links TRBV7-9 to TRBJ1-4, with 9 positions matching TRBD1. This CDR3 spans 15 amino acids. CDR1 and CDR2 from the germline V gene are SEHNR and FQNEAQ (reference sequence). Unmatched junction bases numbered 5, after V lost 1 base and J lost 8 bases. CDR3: CASSLGGTGYEKLFF. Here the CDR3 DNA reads TGTGCCAGCAGCTTAGGGGGGACAGGGTACGAAAAACTGTTTTTT.

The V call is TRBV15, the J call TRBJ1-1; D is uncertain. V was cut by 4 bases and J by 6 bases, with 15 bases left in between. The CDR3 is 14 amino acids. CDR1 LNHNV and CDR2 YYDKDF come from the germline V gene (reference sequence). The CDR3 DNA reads TGTGCCACCAGCACCAACCTAATGGAACCTGAAGCTTTCTTT. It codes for CATSTNLMEPEAFF.

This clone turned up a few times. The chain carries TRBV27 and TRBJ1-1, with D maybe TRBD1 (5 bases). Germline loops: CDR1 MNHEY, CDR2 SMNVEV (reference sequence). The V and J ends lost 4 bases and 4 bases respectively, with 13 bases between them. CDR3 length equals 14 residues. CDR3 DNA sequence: TGTGCCAGCAGTTCAGGGACGGGGATCACTGAAGCTTTCTTT. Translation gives CASSSGTGITEAFF.

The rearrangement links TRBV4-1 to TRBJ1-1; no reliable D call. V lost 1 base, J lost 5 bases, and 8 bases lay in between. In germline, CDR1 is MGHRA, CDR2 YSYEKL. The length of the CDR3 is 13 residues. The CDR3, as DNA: TGCGCCAGCAGCCAAGGGATGTGGACTGAAGCTTTCTTT. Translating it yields CASSQGMWTEAFF.

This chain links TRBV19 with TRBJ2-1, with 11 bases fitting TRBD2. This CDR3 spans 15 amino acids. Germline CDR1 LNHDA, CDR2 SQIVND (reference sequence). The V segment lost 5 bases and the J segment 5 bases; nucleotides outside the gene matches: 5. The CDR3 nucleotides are TGTGCCAGTAGTGAACTAGCGGGAGCCAACAATGAGCAGTTCTTC. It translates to CASSELAGANNEQFF.

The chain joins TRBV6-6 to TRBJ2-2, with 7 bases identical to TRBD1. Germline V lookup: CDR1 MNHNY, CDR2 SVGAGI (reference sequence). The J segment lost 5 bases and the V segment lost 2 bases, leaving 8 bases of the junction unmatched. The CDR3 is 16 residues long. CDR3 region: CASSYAAGGFTGELFF. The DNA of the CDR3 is TGTGCCAGCAGTTACGCGGCAGGGGGTTTTACCGGGGAGCTGTTTTTT.

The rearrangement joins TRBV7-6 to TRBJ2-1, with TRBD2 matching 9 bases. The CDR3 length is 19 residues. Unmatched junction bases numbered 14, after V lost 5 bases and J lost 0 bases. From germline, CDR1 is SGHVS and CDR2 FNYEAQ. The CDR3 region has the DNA TGTGCCAGCAGCGCCGGGACTAGCTACTCAGTGGTCTCCTACAATGAGCAGTTCTTC. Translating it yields CASSAGTSYSVVSYNEQFF. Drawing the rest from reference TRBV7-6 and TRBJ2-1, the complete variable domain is GAGVSQSPRYKVTKRGQDVALRCDPISGHVSLYWYRQALGQGPEFLTYFNYEAQQDKSGLPNDRFSAERPEGSISTLTIQRTEQRDSAMYRCASSAGTSYSVVSYNEQFFGPGTRLTVL.

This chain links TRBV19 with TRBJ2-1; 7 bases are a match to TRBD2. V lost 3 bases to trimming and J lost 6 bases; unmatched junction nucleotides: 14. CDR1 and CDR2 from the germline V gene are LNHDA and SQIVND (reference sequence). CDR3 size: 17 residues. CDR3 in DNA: TGTGCCAGTAGTATCACCCTCTGGAGCGGGACCTTCAATGAGCAGTTCTTC. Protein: CASSITLWSGTFNEQFF.

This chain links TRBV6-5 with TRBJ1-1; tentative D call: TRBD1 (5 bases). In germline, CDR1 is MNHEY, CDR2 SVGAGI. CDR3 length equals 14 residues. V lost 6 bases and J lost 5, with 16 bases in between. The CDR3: CASSPQAGWTEAFF. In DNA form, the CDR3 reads TGTGCCAGCAGCCCCCAGGCAGGGTGGACTGAAGCTTTCTTT.

The CDR3 here is CASSSLALATDTQYF. CDR3 DNA sequence: TGTGCCAGCAGCTCACTGGCCCTAGCCACAGATACGCAGTATTTT. The chain recombines TRBV11-2 with TRBJ2-3; D is possibly TRBD2 (5 bases). CDR3 size: 15 residues. Trimming left V 4 bases short and J 2 bases short, with 13 bases between. The V gene's germline CDR1 is SGHAT and CDR2 FQNNGV.

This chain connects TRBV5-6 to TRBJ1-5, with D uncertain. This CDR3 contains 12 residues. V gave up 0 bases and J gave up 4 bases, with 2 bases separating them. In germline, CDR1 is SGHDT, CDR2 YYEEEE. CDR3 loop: CASSLANQPQHF. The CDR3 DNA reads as TGTGCCAGCAGCTTGGCAAATCAGCCCCAGCATTTT.

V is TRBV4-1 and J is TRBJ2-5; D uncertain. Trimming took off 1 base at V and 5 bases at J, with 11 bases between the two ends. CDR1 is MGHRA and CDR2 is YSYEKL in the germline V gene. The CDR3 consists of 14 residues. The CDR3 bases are TGCGCCAGCAGCCAAGGGGTCCAAACGGAGACCCAGTACTTC. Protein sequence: CASSQGVQTETQYF.

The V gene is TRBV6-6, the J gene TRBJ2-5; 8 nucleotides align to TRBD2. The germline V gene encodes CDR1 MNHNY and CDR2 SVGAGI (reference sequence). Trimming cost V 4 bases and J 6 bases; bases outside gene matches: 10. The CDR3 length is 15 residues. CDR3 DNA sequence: TGTGCCAGCAGTTCAGGGGCGGGGGGCAGGAAGACCCAGTACTTC. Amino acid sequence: CASSSGAGGRKTQYF.

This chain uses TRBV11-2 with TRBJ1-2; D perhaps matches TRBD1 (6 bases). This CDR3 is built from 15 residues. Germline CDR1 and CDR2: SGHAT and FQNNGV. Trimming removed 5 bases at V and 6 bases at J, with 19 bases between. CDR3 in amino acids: CASSGPWGGGNGYTF. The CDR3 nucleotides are TGTGCCAGCAGCGGTCCATGGGGGGGCGGGAATGGCTACACCTTC.

The CDR3 loop reads CASSQDGRSPGGRSNQPQHF. The CDR3 DNA follows: TGTGCCAGCAGCCAAGATGGGCGGTCCCCAGGCGGACGGAGCAATCAGCCCCAGCATTTT. The chain combines TRBV14 with TRBJ1-5; D gene uncertain. Between the trimmed V and J ends, which lost 0 bases and 1 base, there was a span of 22 bases. The CDR3 has 20 amino acids. CDR1 and CDR2 (germline): SGHDN, FVKESK.

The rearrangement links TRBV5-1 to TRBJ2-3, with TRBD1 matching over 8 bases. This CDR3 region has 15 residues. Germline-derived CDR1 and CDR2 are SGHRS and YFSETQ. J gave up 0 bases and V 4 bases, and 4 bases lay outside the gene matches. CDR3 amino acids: CASSPGGSSTDTQYF. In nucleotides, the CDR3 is TGCGCCAGCAGCCCAGGGGGCTCTAGCACAGATACGCAGTATTTT. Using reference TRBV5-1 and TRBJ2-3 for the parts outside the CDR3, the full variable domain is KAGVTQTPRYLIKTRGQQVTLSCSPISGHRSVSWYQQTPGQGLQFLFEYFSETQRNKGNFPGRFSGRQFSNSRSEMNVSTLELGDSALYLCASSPGGSSTDTQYFGPGTRLTVL.

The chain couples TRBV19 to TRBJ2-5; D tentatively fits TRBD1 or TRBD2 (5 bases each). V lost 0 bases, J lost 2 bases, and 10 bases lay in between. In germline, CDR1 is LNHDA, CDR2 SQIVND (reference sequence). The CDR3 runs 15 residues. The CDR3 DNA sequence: TGTGCCAGTAGTATAGATCGTGAGGGGCAAGAGACCCAGTACTTC. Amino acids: CASSIDREGQETQYF.

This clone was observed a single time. CDR3 in DNA: TGTGCCAGCAGTTACTCCGGTTCCTACGAGCAGTACTTC. Translated, it gives CASSYSGSYEQYF. The rearrangement joins TRBV6-6 to TRBJ2-7, with D unclear. In germline, CDR1 is MNHNY, CDR2 SVGAGI (reference sequence). With 0 bases removed from V and 1 base from J, the gap between germline ends came to 4 bases. CDR3 length equals 13 residues.

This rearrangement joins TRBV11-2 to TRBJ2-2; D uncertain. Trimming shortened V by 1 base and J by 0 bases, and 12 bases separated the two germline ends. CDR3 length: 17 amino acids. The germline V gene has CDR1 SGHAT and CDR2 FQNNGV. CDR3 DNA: TGTGCCAGCAGCTTAGTTTTCGGCGCAACGAACACCGGGGAGCTGTTTTTT. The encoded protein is CASSLVFGATNTGELFF. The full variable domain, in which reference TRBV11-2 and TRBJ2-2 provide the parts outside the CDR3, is EAGVAQSPRYKIIEKRQSVAFWCNPISGHATLYWYQQILGQGPKLLIQFQNNGVVDDSQLPKDRFSAERLKGVDSTLKIQPAKLEDSAVYLCASSLVFGATNTGELFFGEGSRLTVL.